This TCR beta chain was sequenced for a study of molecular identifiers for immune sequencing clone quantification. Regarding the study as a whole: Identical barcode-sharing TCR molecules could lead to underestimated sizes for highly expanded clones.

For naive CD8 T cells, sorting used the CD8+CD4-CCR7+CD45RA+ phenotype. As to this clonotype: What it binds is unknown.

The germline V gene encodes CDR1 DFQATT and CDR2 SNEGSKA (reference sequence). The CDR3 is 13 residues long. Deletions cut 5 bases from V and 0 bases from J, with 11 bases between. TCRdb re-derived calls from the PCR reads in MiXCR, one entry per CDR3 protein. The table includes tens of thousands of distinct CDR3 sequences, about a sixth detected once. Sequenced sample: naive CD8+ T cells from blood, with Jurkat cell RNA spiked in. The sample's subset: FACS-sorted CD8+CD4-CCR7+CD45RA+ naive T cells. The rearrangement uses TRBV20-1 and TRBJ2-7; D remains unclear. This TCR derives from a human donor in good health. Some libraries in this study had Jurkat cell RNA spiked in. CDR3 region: CSAQTSVSYEQYF. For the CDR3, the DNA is TGCAGTGCTCAGACGTCGGTCTCCTACGAGCAGTACTTC.